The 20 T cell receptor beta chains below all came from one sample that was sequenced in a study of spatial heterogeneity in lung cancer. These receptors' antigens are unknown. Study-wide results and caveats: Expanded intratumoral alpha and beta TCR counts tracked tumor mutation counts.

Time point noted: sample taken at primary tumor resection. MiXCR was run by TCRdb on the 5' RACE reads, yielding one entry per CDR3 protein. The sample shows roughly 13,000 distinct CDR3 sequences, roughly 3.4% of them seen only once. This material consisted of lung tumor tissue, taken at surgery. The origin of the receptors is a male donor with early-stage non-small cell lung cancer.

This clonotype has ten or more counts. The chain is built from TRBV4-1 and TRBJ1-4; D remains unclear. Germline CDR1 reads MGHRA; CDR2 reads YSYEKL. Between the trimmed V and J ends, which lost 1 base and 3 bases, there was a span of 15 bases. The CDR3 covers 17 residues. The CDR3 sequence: CASSQGPNAEANEKLFF. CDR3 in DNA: TGCGCCAGCAGCCAAGGGCCCAACGCAGAGGCTAATGAAAAACTGTTTTTT.

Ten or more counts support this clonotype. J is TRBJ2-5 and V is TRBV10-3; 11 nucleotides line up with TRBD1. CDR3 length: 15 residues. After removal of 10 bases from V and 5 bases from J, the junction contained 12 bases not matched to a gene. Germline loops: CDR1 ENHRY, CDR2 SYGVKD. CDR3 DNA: TGTGCCACAAGCCCCCGGGACAGGGGGATTGAGACCCAGTACTTC. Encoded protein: CATSPRDRGIETQYF.

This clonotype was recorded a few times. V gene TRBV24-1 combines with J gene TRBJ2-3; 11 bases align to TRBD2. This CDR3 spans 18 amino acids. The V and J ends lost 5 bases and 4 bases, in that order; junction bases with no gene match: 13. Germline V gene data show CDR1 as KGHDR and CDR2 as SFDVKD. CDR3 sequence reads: CATSVGSGRAKWADTQYF. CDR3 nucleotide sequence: TGTGCCACCAGTGTCGGTAGCGGGAGGGCCAAGTGGGCAGATACGCAGTATTTT.

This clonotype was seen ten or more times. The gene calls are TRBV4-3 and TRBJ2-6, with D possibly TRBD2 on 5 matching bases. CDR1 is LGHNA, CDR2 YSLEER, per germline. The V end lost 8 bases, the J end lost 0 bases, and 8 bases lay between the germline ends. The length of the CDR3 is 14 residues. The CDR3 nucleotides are TGCGCCAGCCGCCGGGACTCTGGGGCCAACGTCCTGACTTTC. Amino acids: CASRRDSGANVLTF.

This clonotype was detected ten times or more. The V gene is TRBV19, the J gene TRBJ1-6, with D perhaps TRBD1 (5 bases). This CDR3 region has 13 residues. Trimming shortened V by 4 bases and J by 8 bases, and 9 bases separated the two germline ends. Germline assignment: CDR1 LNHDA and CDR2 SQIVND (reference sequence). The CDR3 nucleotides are TGTGCCAGTAGTACACTGACAGATTCACCCCTCCACTTT. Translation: CASSTLTDSPLHF.

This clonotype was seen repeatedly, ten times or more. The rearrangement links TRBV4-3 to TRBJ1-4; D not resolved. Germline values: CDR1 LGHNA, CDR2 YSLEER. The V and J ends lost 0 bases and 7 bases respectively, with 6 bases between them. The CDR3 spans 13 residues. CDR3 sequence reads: CASSQDRREKLFF. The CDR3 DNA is TGCGCCAGCAGCCAAGATCGCCGTGAAAAACTGTTTTTT.

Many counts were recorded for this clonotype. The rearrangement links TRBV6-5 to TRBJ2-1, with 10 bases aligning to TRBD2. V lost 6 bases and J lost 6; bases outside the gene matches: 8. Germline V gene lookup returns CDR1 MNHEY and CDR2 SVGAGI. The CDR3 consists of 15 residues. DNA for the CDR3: TGTGCCAGCAGCCTTCTAGCGGGAGATGTCAATGAGCAGTTCTTC. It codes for CASSLLAGDVNEQFF.

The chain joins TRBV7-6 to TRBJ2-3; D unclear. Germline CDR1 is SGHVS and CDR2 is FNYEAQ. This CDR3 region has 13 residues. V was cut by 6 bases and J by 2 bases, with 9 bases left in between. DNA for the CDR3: TGTGCCAGCAGGAGCCTTTCCACAGATACGCAGTATTTT. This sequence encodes CASRSLSTDTQYF.

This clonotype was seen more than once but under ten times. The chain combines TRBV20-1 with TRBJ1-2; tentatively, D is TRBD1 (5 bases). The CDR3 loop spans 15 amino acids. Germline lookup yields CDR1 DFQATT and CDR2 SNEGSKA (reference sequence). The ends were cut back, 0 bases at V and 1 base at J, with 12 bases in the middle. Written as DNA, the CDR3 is TGCAGTGCTAGAGATCAGGGAGGGTGTAACTATGGCTACACCTTC. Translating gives CSARDQGGCNYGYTF.

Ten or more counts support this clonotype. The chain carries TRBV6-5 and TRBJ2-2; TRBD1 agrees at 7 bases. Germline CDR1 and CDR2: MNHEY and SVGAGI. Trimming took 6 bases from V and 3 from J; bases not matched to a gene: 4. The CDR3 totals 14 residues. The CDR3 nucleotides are TGTGCCAGCAGCTCGGGACAGCACACCGGGGAGCTGTTTTTT. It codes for CASSSGQHTGELFF.

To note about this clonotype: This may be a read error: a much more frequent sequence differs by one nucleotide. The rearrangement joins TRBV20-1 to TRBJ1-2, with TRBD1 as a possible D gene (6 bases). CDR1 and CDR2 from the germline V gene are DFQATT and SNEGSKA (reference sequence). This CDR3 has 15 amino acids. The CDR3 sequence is CSAGDGGLSNYGDTF. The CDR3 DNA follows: TGCAGTGCTGGGGACGGGGGCCTCTCTAACTATGGCGACACCTTC.

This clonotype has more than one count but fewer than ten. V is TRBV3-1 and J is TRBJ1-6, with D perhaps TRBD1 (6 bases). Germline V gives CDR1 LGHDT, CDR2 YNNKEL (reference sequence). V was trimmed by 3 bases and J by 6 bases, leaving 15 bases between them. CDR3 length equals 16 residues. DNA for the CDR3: TGTGCCAGCAGCCATCCCGGCGGGGGGCGTAATTCACCCCTCCACTTT. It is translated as CASSHPGGGRNSPLHF.

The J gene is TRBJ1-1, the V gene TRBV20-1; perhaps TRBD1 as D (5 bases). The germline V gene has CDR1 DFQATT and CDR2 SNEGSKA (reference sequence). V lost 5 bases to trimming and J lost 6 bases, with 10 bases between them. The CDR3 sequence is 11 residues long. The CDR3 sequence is CSAWDPPEAFF. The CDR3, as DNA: TGCAGTGCTTGGGACCCCCCTGAAGCTTTCTTT.

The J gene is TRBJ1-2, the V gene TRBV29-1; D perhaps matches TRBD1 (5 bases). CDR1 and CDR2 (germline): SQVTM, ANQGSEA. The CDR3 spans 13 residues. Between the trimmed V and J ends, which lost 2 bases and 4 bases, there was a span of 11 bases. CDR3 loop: CSVELTTGYGYTF. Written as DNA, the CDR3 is TGCAGCGTTGAATTGACAACAGGCTATGGCTACACCTTC.

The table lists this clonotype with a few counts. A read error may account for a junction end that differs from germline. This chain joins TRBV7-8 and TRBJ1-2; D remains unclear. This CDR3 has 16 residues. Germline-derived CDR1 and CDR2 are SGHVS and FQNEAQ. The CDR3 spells CASSTYGYLANYGDTF. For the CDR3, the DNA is TGTGCCAGCAGCACGTACGGGTATTTAGCTAACTATGGCGACACCTTC.

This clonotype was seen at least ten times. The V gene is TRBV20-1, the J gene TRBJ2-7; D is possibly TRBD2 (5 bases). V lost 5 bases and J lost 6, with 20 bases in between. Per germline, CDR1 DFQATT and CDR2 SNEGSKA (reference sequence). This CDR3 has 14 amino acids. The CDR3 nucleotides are TGCAGTGCTTTGGCCACTAGTCGCCGAGGCGAGCAGTACTTC. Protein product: CSALATSRRGEQYF.

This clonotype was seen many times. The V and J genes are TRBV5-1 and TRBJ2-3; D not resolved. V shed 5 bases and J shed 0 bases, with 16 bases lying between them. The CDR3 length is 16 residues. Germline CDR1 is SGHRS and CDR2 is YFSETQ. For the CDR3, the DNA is TGCGCCAGCAGTCCCACACCGACACTAAGCACAGATACGCAGTATTTT. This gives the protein CASSPTPTLSTDTQYF. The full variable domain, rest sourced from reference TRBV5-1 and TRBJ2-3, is KAGVTQTPRYLIKTRGQQVTLSCSPISGHRSVSWYQQTPGQGLQFLFEYFSETQRNKGNFPGRFSGRQFSNSRSEMNVSTLELGDSALYLCASSPTPTLSTDTQYFGPGTRLTVL.

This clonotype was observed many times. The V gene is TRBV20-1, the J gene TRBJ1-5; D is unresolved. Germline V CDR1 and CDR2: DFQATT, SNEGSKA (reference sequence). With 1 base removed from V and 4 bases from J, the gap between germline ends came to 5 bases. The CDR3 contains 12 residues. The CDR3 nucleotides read TGCAGTGCTAGAGGCGGAAATCAGCCCCAGCATTTT. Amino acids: CSARGGNQPQHF.

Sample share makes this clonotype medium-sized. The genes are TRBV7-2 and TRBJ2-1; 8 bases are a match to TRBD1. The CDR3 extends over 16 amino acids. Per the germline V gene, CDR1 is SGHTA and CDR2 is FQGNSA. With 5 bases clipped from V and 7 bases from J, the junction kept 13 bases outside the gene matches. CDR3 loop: CASSPRGTGFVNEQFF. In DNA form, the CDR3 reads TGTGCCAGCAGCCCGAGGGGGACAGGTTTCGTGAATGAGCAGTTCTTC.

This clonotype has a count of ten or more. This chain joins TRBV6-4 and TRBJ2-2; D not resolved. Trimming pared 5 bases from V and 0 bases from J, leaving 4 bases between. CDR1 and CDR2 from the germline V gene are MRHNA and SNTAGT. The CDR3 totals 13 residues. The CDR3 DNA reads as TGTGCCAGCAGTCACCCGAACACCGGGGAGCTGTTTTTT. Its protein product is CASSHPNTGELFF.